This T cell receptor beta chain was identified in a study of cytomegalovirus exposure and HLA in healthy donors. Across the study: Earlier results showed 120 million or so unique TCR beta sequences derived from roughly 180 million T cells.

Study-level findings and limits: Compared with the roughly 700-donor mean, an Asian-associated ancestry cluster reportedly had fewer N-insertions, according to a later analysis. Several of the most significant clusters were apparently associated with common viral pathogens in a later analysis.

Germline assignment: CDR1 KGHSH and CDR2 LQKENI. V was clipped by 6 bases and J by 7 bases; unmatched bases: 8. The CDR3 spans 14 residues. As for this clone: The antigen is undetermined.

Vbeta (60) and Jbeta (13) primers were used in the PCR. Here immunoSEQ multiplex PCR was the method, and the copy in TCRdb shows in-frame clones only, minus some. The sample lists roughly 51,000 clones, roughly four fifths occurring once. The origin of this receptor is a boy between 5 and 17 years old in good health and CMV-seropositive. Source material: PBMCs. The gene calls are TRBV18 and TRBJ1-5; 8 bases agree with TRBD1. For the CDR3, the DNA is TGTGCCAGCTCCTTAGGGACAGGAGAACAGCCCCAGCATTTT. Translated: CASSLGTGEQPQHF. Using reference TRBV18 and TRBJ1-5 for the parts outside the CDR3, the full variable domain is NAGVMQNPRHLVRRRGQEARLRCSPMKGHSHVYWYRQLPEEGLKFMVYLQKENIIDESGMPKERFSAEFPKEGPSILRIQQVVRGDSAAYFCASSLGTGEQPQHFGDGTRLSIL.